These T cell receptor beta chains were read from a single sample in a study of vaccination effects on CD4 cells after COVID-19. Clones were sequenced by immunoSEQ multiplex PCR, and TCRdb holds only the in-frame ones, with some missing. The sample records under 55,000 clones, around 72% being singletons. Which antigens these TCRs recognize remains unknown. Sequencing used CD4+ T cells from PBMCs cultured with a peptide pool, obtained before COVID-19 vaccination. The receptors were sampled from a human donor who had a prior SARS-CoV-2 infection. The CDR3 runs from the conserved cysteine through the conserved F or W. The order of the fields is J gene, V gene, CDR3 protein.

j_call: TRBJ1-5; v_call: TRBV15; cdr3_aa: CATSRALQGYSNQPQHF
j_call: TRBJ1-1; v_call: TRBV11-2; cdr3_aa: CASSFYPLGEANTEAFF
j_call: TRBJ2-3; v_call: TRBV19; cdr3_aa: CASSMVRTSGGAGTDTQYF
j_call: TRBJ1-5; v_call: TRBV9; cdr3_aa: CASSVGGNSNQPQHF
j_call: TRBJ2-1; v_call: TRBV7-9; cdr3_aa: CASSPTSGYNEQFF
j_call: TRBJ1-1; v_call: TRBV9; cdr3_aa: CASSGAWNTEAFF
j_call: TRBJ2-1; v_call: TRBV18; cdr3_aa: CASSGAAYNEQFF
j_call: TRBJ2-1; v_call: TRBV21-1; cdr3_aa: CASSKVIGTENNEQFF
j_call: TRBJ1-5; v_call: TRBV2; cdr3_aa: CASSELGAGNQPQHF
j_call: TRBJ2-3; v_call: TRBV4-3; cdr3_aa: CASSQDRTYTQYF
j_call: TRBJ1-2; v_call: TRBV5-4; cdr3_aa: CASSFYSRGYGYTF
j_call: TRBJ2-1; v_call: TRBV10-3; cdr3_aa: CASNVRGDNEQFF
j_call: TRBJ2-7; v_call: TRBV5-1; cdr3_aa: CASRLYPEPTYEQYF
j_call: TRBJ2-7; v_call: TRBV19; cdr3_aa: CASSSTGGGYEQYF
j_call: TRBJ2-5; v_call: TRBV7-3; cdr3_aa: CASSYDSRETQYF
j_call: TRBJ2-2; v_call: TRBV7-2; cdr3_aa: CASSLDTRTGELFF
j_call: TRBJ1-6; v_call: TRBV19; cdr3_aa: CASSNRQGTPLHF
j_call: TRBJ2-3; v_call: TRBV15; cdr3_aa: CATSRVHALGDTQYF
j_call: TRBJ2-7; v_call: TRBV5-1; cdr3_aa: CASTRHRYSYEQYF
j_call: TRBJ1-4; v_call: TRBV2; cdr3_aa: CASSFARGEKLFF
j_call: TRBJ2-5; v_call: TRBV29-1; cdr3_aa: CSVRRGSMETQYF
j_call: TRBJ1-4; v_call: TRBV2; cdr3_aa: CASREQGAADEKLFF
j_call: TRBJ2-3; v_call: TRBV3-1/TRBV3-2; cdr3_aa: CASSQPPGQGTDTQYF
j_call: TRBJ2-7; v_call: TRBV6-2/TRBV6-3; cdr3_aa: CASSNYWGFYEQYF
j_call: TRBJ2-1; v_call: TRBV2; cdr3_aa: CASRDRVPSNEQFF
j_call: TRBJ1-6; v_call: TRBV2; cdr3_aa: CASKDVANSPLHF
j_call: TRBJ2-5; v_call: TRBV3-1/TRBV3-2; cdr3_aa: CASSQVWETQYF
j_call: TRBJ2-2; v_call: TRBV4-1; cdr3_aa: CASSLPTIRSGAGELFF
j_call: TRBJ2-1; v_call: TRBV20-1; cdr3_aa: CSALERNEQFF
j_call: TRBJ2-7; v_call: TRBV2; cdr3_aa: CASSGDRPHEQYF
j_call: TRBJ2-1; v_call: TRBV10-3; cdr3_aa: CAIGTSGGHEQFF
j_call: TRBJ1-5; v_call: TRBV19; cdr3_aa: CASSISTRYSNQPQHF
j_call: TRBJ2-7; v_call: TRBV29-1; cdr3_aa: CSVVAGASREQYF
j_call: TRBJ2-3; v_call: TRBV7-2; cdr3_aa: CASSLVARGGGSTDTQYF
j_call: TRBJ2-7; v_call: TRBV1; cdr3_aa: CTSSLNLGAASSYEQYF
j_call: TRBJ2-1; v_call: TRBV9; cdr3_aa: CASSVAGTYNEQFF
j_call: TRBJ2-2; v_call: TRBV5-8; cdr3_aa: CASRPLNTGELFF
j_call: TRBJ2-4; v_call: TRBV7-2; cdr3_aa: CASSTLTGVLNIQYF
j_call: TRBJ1-2; v_call: TRBV19; cdr3_aa: CASSINGGANYGYTF
j_call: TRBJ1-3; v_call: TRBV5-1; cdr3_aa: CASSLGQANTIYF
j_call: TRBJ2-1; v_call: TRBV5-4; cdr3_aa: CASSSGTGYNEQFF
j_call: TRBJ2-3; v_call: TRBV7-3; cdr3_aa: CASSLQAGGPDTQYF
j_call: TRBJ1-4; v_call: TRBV11-2; cdr3_aa: CASSLWTGEKLFF
j_call: TRBJ1-1; v_call: TRBV3-1/TRBV3-2; cdr3_aa: CASSQGWAAEEAFF
j_call: TRBJ2-5; v_call: TRBV7-3; cdr3_aa: CASSSSGGNQETQYF
j_call: TRBJ2-7; v_call: TRBV6-7; cdr3_aa: CASSNAGTSGLDSYEQYF
j_call: TRBJ2-2; v_call: TRBV5-1; cdr3_aa: CASSWGLTNTGELFF
j_call: TRBJ2-3; v_call: TRBV7-9; cdr3_aa: CASSERAGYTDTQYF
j_call: TRBJ1-1; v_call: TRBV4-1; cdr3_aa: CASSQDTAAGGLTEAFF
j_call: TRBJ2-3; v_call: TRBV19; cdr3_aa: CASSMLVGGSSTDTQYF
j_call: TRBJ2-1; v_call: TRBV7-2; cdr3_aa: CASSPRLAGDRGQFF
j_call: TRBJ2-1; v_call: TRBV7-2; cdr3_aa: CASSLGGASYNEQFF